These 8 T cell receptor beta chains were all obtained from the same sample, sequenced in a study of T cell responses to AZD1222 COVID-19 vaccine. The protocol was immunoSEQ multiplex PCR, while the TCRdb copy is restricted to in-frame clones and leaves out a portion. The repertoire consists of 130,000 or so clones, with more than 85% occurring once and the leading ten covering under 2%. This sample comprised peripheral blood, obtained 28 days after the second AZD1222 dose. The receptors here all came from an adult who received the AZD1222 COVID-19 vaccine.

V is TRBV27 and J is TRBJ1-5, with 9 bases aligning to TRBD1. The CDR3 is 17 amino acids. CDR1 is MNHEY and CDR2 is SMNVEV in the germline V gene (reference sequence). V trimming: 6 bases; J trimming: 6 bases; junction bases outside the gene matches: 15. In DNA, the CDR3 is TGTGCCAGCAGCGAAACACACGGGACAGGGAGTACTCAGCCCCAGCATTTT. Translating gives CASSETHGTGSTQPQHF.

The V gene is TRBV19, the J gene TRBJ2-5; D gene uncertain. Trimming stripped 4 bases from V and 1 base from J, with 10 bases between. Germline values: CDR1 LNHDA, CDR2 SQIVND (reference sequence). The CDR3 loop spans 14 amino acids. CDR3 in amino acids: CASSTRHFQETQYF. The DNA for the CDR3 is TGTGCCAGTAGTACCCGACATTTCCAAGAGACCCAGTACTTC.

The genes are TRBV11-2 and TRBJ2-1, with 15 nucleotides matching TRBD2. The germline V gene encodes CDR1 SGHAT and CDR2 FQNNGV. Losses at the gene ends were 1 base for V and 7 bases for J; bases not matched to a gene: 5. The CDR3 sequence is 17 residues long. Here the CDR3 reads CASSLGTSGRADNEQFF. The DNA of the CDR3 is TGTGCCAGCAGCTTAGGGACTAGCGGGAGGGCCGATAATGAGCAGTTCTTC.

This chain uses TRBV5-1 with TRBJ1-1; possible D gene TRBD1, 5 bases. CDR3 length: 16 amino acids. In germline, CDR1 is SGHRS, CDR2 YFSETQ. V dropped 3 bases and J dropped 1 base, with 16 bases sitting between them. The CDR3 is CASSSGPGISNTEAFF. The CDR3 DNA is TGCGCCAGCAGCTCAGGACCAGGGATATCGAACACTGAAGCTTTCTTT.

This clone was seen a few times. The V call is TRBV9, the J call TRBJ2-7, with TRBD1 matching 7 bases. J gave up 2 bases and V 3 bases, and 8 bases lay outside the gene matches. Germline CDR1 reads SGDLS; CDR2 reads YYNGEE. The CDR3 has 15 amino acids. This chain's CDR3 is CASSERTGPTYEQYF. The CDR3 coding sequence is TGTGCCAGCAGCGAAAGGACAGGACCGACCTACGAGCAGTACTTC. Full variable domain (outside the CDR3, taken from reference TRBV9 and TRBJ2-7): DSGVTQTPKHLITATGQRVTLRCSPRSGDLSVYWYQQSLDQGLQFLIQYYNGEERAKGNILERFSAQQFPDLHSELNLSSLELGDSALYFCASSERTGPTYEQYFGPGTRLTVT.

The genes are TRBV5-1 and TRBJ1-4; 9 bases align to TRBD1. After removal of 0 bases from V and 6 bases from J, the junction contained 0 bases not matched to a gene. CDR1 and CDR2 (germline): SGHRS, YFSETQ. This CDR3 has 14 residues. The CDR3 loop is CASSLGQGDEKLFF. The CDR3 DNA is TGCGCCAGCAGCTTGGGACAGGGGGATGAAAAACTGTTTTTT.

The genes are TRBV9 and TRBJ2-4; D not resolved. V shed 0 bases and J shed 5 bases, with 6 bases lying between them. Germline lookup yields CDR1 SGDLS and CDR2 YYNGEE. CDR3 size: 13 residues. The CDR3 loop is CASSVGSENIQYF. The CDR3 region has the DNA TGTGCCAGCAGCGTAGGATCTGAAAACATTCAGTACTTC.

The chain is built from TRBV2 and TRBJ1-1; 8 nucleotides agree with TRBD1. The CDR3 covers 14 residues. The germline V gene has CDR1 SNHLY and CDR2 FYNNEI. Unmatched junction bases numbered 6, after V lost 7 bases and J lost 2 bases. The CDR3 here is CASTKTGANTEAFF. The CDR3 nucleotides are TGTGCCAGCACCAAGACAGGGGCCAACACTGAAGCTTTCTTT. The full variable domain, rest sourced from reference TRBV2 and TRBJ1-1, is EPEVTQTPSHQVTQMGQEVILRCVPISNHLYFYWYRQILGQKVEFLVSFYNNEISEKSEIFDDQFSVERPDGSNFTLKIRSTKLEDSAMYFCASTKTGANTEAFFGQGTRLTVV.